This TCR beta chain was documented in a study of blood T cell repertoires in COVID-19. Turning to the study itself: Samples of COVID-19 (acute and convalescent) were obtained from the United States, Italy and Spain. From T cells, B-cell-depleted T cells, or PBMCs came the material, which was cDNA or gDNA.

Germline CDR1 and CDR2: SGHTA and FQGNSA. The CDR3 runs 14 residues. The V end lost 5 bases, the J end lost 2 bases, and 13 bases lay between the germline ends. As handled by the study authors: From reference gene primer amplification, estimates of nucleated cell counts were derived. Clones were sequenced by immunoSEQ multiplex PCR, and TCRdb holds only the in-frame ones, with some missing. That table furnishes V, J and clone size, whereas the DNA furnished D and trimming. The profile shows about 270,000 clones, approximately 86% of them singletons. The chain recombines TRBV7-2 with TRBJ2-7, with D possibly matching TRBD1 (6 bases). The sequenced material came from peripheral blood. This clonotype was sampled from a woman under 30 with acute or convalescent COVID-19. This chain's CDR3 is CASSPTRTAYEQYF. In DNA form, the CDR3 reads TGTGCCAGCAGCCCTACCCGGACAGCCTACGAGCAGTACTTC.